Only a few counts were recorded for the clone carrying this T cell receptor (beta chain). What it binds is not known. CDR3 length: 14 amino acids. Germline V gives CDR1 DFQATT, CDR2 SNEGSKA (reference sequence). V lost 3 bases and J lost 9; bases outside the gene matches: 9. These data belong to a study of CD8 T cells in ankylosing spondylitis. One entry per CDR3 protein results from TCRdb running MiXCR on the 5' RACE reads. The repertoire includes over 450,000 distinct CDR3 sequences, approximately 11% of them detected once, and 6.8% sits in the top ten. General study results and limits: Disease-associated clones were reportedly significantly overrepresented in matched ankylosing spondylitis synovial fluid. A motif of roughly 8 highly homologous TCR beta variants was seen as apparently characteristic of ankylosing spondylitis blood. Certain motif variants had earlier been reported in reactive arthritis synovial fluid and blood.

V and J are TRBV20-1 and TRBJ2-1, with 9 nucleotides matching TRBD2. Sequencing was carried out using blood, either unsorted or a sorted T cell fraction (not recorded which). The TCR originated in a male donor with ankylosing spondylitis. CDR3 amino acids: CSASGGRAGREQFF. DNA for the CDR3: TGCAGTGCTAGTGGCGGGAGGGCCGGGCGTGAGCAGTTCTTC.